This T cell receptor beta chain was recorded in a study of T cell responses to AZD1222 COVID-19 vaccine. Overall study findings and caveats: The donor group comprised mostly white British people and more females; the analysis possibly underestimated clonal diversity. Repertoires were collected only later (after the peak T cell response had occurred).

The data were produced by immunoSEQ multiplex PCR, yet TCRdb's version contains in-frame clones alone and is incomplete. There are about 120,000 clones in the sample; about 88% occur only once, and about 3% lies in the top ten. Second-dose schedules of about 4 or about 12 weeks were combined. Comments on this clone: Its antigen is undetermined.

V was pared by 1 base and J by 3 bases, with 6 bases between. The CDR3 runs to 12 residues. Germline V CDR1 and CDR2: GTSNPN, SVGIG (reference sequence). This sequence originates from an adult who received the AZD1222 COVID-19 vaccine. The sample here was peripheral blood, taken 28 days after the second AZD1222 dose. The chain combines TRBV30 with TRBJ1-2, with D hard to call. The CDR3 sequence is CAWSDTDYGYTF. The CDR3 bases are TGTGCCTGGAGTGATACCGACTATGGCTACACCTTC.